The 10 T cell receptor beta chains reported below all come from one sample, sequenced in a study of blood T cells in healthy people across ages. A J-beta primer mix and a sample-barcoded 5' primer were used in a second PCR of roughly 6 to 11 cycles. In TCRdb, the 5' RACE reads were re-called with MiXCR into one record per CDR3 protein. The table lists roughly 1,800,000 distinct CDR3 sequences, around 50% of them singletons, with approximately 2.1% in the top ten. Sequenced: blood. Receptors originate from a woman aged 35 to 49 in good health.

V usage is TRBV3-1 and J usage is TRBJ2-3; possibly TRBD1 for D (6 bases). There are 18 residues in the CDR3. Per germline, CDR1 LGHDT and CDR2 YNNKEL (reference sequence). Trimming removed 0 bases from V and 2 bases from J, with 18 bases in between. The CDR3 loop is CASSQDPRDTYHTDTQYF. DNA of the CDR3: TGTGCCAGCAGCCAAGATCCCCGGGACACCTACCACACAGATACGCAGTATTTT.

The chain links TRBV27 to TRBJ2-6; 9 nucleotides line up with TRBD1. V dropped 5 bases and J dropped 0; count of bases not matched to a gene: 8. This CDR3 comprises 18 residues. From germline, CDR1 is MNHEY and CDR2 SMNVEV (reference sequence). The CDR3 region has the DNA TGTGCCAGCAGTCCGCCGGGACAGGGATTCTCTGGGGCCAACGTCCTGACTTTC. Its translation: CASSPPGQGFSGANVLTF.

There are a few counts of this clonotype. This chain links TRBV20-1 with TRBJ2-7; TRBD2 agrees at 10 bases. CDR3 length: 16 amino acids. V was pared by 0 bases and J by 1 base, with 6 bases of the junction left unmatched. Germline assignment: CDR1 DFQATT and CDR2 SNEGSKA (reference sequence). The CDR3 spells CSARDPSGGVSYEQYF. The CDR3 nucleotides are TGCAGTGCTAGAGATCCGAGCGGGGGGGTGTCCTACGAGCAGTACTTC.

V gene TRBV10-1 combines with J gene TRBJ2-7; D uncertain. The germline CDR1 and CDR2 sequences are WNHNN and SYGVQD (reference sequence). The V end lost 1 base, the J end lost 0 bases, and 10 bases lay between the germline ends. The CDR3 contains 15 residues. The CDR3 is CASSEYAVSSYEQYF. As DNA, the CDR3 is TGCGCCAGCAGTGAGTACGCAGTGAGCTCCTACGAGCAGTACTTC.

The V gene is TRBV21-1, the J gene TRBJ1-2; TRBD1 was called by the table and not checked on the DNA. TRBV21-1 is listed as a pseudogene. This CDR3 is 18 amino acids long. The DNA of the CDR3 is TGTGCCAGCAGCAAACACCTGAAAAGTGTAAAGGGCGCCTATGGCTACACCTTC. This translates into CASSKHLKSVKGAYGYTF.

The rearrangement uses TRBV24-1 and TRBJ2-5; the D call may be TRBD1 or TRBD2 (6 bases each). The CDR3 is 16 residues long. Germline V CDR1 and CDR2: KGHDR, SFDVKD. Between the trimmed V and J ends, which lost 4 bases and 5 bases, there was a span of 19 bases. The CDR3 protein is CATSEGVGGYGETQYF. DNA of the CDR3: TGTGCCACCAGTGAGGGCGTAGGGGGGTATGGGGAGACCCAGTACTTC.

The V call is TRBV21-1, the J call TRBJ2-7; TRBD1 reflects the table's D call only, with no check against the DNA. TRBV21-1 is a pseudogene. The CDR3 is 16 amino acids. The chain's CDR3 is CASSKPVGTGGYEQYF. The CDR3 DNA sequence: TGTGCCAGCAGCAAACCCGTCGGGACAGGGGGCTACGAGCAGTACTTC.

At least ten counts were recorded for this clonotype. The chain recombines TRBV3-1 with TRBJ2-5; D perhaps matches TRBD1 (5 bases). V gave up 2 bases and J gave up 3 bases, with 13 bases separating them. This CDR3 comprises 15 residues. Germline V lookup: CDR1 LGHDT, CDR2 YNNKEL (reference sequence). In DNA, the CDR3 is TGTGCCAGCAGCCAATTGGTTCCAGGGAAAGAGACCCAGTACTTC. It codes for CASSQLVPGKETQYF.

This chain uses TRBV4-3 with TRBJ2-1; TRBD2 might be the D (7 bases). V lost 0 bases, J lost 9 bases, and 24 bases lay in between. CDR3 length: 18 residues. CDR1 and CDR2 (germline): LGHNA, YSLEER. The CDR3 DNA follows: TGCGCCAGCAGCCAAGATTTAGAAGCGGGACTCAGGGGTGCTGAGCAGTTCTTC. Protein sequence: CASSQDLEAGLRGAEQFF.

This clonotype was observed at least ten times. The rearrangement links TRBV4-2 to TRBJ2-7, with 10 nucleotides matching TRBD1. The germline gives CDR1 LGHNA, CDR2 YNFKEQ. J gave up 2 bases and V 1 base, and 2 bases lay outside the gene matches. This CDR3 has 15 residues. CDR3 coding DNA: TGTGCCAGCAGCCAAGGGACAGGGGGGCCCTACGAGCAGTACTTC. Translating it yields CASSQGTGGPYEQYF.